This T cell receptor beta chain was identified in a study of T cell repertoires in cytomegalovirus infection (dated by TCRdb to the late 2010s). Background on the whole study: Because public TCR beta signatures pointed to carriage of CMV infection together with the matching HLA type, the HLA type of each donor mattered for the analysis.

Results and caveats for the whole study, not just this receptor: The ex vivo response was dominated by HLA-C-restricted CMV-specific TCR beta clonotypes, and the single most frequent clonotype in two of eight donors was supplied by these HLA-C-restricted clonotypes. In both this cohort and an independent roughly 350-donor cohort, the cumulative frequency of public TCR beta family members distinguished carriers of CMV infection plus the relevant HLA type.

In its sample, this clonotype was seen a few times. Its cognate antigen has yet to be identified. Per-base qualities were not stored, and no clone one base away is much larger. The CDR3 starts with the cysteine, ends with the phenylalanine, and has 16 residues. Only the CDR3 DNA is retained, 48 bases long and in frame from the first base. CDR1 SGHNT and CDR2 YYREEE were looked up in the germline V gene (reference sequence). Cut back by 0 bases and 3 bases, the V and J ends lie 13 bases apart. TCRdb lists the instrument as Illumina HiSeq 1500. The public reads were quality trimmed at Q25 with fastp and then assembled into clones with MiXCR by TCRdb, keeping productive beta chains. Every distinct CDR3 protein forms one entry, paired with its most common genes and DNA. This sample has under 850,000 distinct CDR3 sequences in its table, and 35% to 45% of those were observed once. The ten largest clonotypes hold 2.5% to 3.5% of the sample.

Here the chain combines TRBV5-4 and TRBJ2-1, with an unclear D gene assignment. This clonotype was sampled from a human donor in good health (CMV status not recorded). Some clones in this sample may be carry-over from other donors' samples. The sample comprised PBMCs. The nucleotide sequence is given as TGTGCCAGCAGCTTGGTACGGGCCGCCTTCTACAATGAGCAGTTCTTC. Its translation reads: CASSLVRAAFYNEQFF.